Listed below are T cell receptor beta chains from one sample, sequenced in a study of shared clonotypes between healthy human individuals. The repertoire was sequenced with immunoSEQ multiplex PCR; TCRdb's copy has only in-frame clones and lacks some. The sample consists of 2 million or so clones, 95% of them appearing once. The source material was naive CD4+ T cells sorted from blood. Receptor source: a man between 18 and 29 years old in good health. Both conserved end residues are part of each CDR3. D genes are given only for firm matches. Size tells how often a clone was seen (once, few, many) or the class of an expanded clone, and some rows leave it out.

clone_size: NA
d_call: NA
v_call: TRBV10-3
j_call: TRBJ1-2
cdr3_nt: TGTGCCATCAGTGAGCCCGGGGATGGCTACACCTTC
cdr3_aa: CAISEPGDGYTF

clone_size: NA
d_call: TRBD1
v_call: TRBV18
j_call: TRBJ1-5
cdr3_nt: TGTGCCAGCTCACCATCCGTGACAGGGTCATTGAGCAATCAGCCCCAGCATTTT
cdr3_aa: CASSPSVTGSLSNQPQHF

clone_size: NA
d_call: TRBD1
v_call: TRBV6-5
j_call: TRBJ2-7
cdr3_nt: TGTGCCAGCAGGACAGGGGGCTCCATCTACGAGCAGTACTTC
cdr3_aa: CASRTGGSIYEQYF

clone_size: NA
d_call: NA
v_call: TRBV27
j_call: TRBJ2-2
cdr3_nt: TGTGCCAGCAGTTTAGGTGTGAACACCGGGGAGCTGTTTTTT
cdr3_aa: CASSLGVNTGELFF

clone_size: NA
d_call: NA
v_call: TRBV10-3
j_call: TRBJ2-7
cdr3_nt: TGTGCCATCAGTGGGGGGGCCAGCTTCGAGCAGTACTTC
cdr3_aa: CAISGGASFEQYF

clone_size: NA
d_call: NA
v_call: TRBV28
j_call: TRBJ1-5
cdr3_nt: TGTGCCAGCAGGACCTCGCAGCCCCAGCATTTT
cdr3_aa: CASRTSQPQHF

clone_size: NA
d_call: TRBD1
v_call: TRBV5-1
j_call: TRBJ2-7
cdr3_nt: TGCGCCAGCAGGAGGACAGGGGGCTCCTACGAGCAGTACTTC
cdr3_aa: CASRRTGGSYEQYF

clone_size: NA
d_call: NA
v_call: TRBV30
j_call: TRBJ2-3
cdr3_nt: TGTGCCTGGAGGACGACCCCAGGGGCTACGCAGTATTTT
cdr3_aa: CAWRTTPGATQYF

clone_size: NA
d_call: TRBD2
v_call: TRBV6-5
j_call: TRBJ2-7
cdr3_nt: TGTGCCAGCAGTCCCCGAGTTAGCGGGACCTACGAGCAGTACTTC
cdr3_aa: CASSPRVSGTYEQYF

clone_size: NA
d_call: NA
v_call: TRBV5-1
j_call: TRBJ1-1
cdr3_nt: TGCGCCAGCAGCTTCGGGGGGACTGAAGCTTTCTTT
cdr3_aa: CASSFGGTEAFF

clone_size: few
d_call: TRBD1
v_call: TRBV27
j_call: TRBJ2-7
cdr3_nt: TGTGCCAGCATGGATACAGGGGGGATCTACGAGCAGTACTTC
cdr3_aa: CASMDTGGIYEQYF

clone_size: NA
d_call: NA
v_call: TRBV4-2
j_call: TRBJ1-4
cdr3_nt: TGTGCCAGCAGCCCCGTGGGGGAGGAAGAAAAACTGTTTTTT
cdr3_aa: CASSPVGEEEKLFF

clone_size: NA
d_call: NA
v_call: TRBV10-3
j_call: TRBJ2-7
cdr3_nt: TGTGCCTATCGGGAAGGGGCCGAGTACGAGCAGTACTTC
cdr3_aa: CAYREGAEYEQYF

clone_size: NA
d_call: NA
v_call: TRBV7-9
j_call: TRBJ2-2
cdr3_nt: TGTGCCGGAAAAGCGGCGGGTAACACCGGGGAGCTGTTTTTT
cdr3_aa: CAGKAAGNTGELFF

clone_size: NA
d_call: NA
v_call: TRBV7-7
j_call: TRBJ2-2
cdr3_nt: TGTGCTAGCAGCGGAGGGGGGTTCGGGGAGCTGTTTTTT
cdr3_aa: CASSGGGFGELFF

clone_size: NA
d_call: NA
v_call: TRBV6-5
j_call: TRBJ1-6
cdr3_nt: TGTGCCAGCACCCGAAGCGGGCAGGGGAATTCACCCCTCCACTTT
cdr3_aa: CASTRSGQGNSPLHF

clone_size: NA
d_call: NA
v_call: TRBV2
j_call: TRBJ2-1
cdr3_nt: TGTGCCAGCAAGAGTGATGAGCAGTTCTTC
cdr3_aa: CASKSDEQFF

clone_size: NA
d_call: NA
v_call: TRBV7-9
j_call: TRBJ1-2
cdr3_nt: TGTGCCAGCAGCTTAGGGGGTATGGCTAACACCTTC
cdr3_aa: CASSLGGMANTF

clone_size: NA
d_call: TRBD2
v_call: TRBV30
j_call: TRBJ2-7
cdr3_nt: TGTGCCTGGAGTGCGGGACTAGCGGTCTACGAGCAGTACTTC
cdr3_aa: CAWSAGLAVYEQYF

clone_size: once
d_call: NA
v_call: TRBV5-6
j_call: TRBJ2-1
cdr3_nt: TGTGCCAGCAGCTTGGTAAGAAATCCTGGCGGTGACAATGAGCAGTTCTTC
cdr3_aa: CASSLVRNPGGDNEQFF

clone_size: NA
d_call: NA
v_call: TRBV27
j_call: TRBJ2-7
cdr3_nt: TGTGCCAGCAGTTTACTAGGGTACGAGCAGTACTTC
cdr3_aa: CASSLLGYEQYF

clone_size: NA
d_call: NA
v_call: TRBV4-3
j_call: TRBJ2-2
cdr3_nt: TGCGCCAGCAGCCAACAGGGGTTCGCCGGGGAGCTGTTTTTT
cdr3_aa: CASSQQGFAGELFF

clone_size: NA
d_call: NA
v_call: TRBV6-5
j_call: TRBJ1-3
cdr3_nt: TGTGCCAGCAGTACCCCAGAAACTGGAAACACCATATATTTT
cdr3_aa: CASSTPETGNTIYF

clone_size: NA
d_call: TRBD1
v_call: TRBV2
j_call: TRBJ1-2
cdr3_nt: TGTGCCAGAGAGACAGGGAACTATGGCTACACCTTC
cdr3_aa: CARETGNYGYTF

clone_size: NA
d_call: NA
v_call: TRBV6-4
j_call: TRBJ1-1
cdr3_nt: TGTGCCAGCAGTGACTCTTTTTCGACAGCAAGAGCTTTCTTT
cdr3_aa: CASSDSFSTARAFF

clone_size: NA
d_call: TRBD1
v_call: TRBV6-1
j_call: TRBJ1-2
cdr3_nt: TGTGCCAGCAGTGTTTCTGTGGGACAGGTCCCAAACTATGGCTACACCTTC
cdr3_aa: CASSVSVGQVPNYGYTF

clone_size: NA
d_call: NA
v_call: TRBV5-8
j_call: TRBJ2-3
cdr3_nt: TGTGCCAGCAGCTTGGGAACAGAAGAAGGCACAGATACGCAGTATTTT
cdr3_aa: CASSLGTEEGTDTQYF

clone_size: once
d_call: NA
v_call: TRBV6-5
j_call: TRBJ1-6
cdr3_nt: TGTGCCAGCGGTAGAAGGGGGAATTCACCCCTCCACTTT
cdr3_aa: CASGRRGNSPLHF

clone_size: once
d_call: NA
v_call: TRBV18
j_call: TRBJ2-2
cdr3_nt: TGTGCCAGCTCACCACGGGGGGCTTCGAACACCGGGGAGCTGTTTTTT
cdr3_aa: CASSPRGASNTGELFF